This entry describes one T cell receptor (beta chain). This clonotype was observed at least ten times. Its antigen remains unidentified. Base qualities are not at hand, and no much larger clone is one base apart. The sample is drawn from a study of T cells in Graves' hyperthyroidism and ophthalmopathy (dated by TCRdb to about 2019). About the investigation overall: Peripheral blood samples were taken at initial diagnosis, before any treatment was given. A discovery cohort of fewer than 110 patients, 43 with Graves' ophthalmopathy and about 60 with stable Graves' hyperthyroidism, was used to find distinguishing TCR V-J signatures. Prospective prediction of ophthalmopathy was tested in an independent validation cohort consisting of fewer than 20 hyperthyroidism patients and 17 patients who later progressed to ophthalmopathy. The 95 to 100 discovery patients were randomly split 7:3 into training and test sets. In addition, the study compared T-cell repertoires in thyroid tissue and in blood from five or six Graves' hyperthyroidism patients. After sampling, hyperthyroidism patients received methimazole starting at 30 mg daily, and ophthalmopathy patients received high-dose intravenous methylprednisolone. TCR Vbeta CDR3 sequencing of approximately 140 peripheral blood samples (more than 40 ophthalmopathy, about 75 hyperthyroidism and some 17 progressor patients) is reported in the paper.

Ophthalmopathy patients had moderately to severely active disease, with a Clinical Activity Score of 3 or more, a NOSPECS grade of 4 or more, and a disease duration of less than 3 months. Exclusion was applied to patients with uncontrolled infections, other autoimmune diseases, pregnancy or lactation. Diagnoses were established on the basis of clinical symptoms, serum thyroxine and TRAb, thyroid ultrasound, and orbital computed tomography. PBMCs were isolated from 7.5 to 10 ml of fresh peripheral blood by Ficoll-Paque density gradient centrifugation. Total RNA was extracted using Trizol reagent, and RNA quality was assessed on an Agilent 2100 Bioanalyzer. The TCR beta CDR3 regions were amplified from RNA transcripts. A first-round RT-PCR of the TCR CDR3 used the HTBI primer set with the Qiagen OneStep RT-PCR kit. Libraries were constructed in a second round of multiplex PCR, after which size selection and purification were performed. Libraries were sequenced paired-end with 100 bp reads on an Illumina HiSeq2000. As for the authors' bioinformatics: Raw data were processed with SOAPnuke, discarding reads with adapters, uncalled bases, mean Phred below 15, or no exact constant-primer or identifier match. COPE v1.2.5 was used to merge high-quality paired reads, and clonotypes were defined as unique nucleotide sequences. MiTCR v1.1 was used to align the clonotypes against IMGT TRBV, TRBD and TRBJ reference segments. Analysis was restricted to V-J combinations with a frequency above 0.0001, which covered roughly 99% of repertoires. The TCS score was defined as the ratio of F50 (clonal expansion) to E x V (chaos), calculated using BLOSUM62-based TCRdist between CDR3 peptides within each V-J. Welch's t-statistics and random forest reduced around 550 V-J features to some 14, which were used in a naive Bayes classifier (R e1071). The public reads were run again by TCRdb, first through fastp at Q25 and then through MiXCR, and only productive beta chains were kept. Rows matching on CDR3 protein sequence are summarized as one entry with the most common DNA and genes. TCRdb's processing, not the study's, gives the V and J calls here. The table for this sample lists 400,000 to 450,000 distinct CDR3 sequences; 14% to 15% of them were counted only once. Of the sample, less than 15% is held by the ten largest clones.

The full study reports these points: During validation, the model predicted progression to ophthalmopathy a median of approximately 6 months ahead of onset, with almost 71% sensitivity and roughly 72% specificity. Most expanded thyroid clonotypes (frequency above 0.001) were also detected in blood, suggesting blood repertoires may reflect thyroid immune responses. No statistical method was used to fix the sample size in advance, and group allocation was not hidden from the investigators. A 13 V-J signature model separated ophthalmopathy from stable hyperthyroidism, with just over 85% sensitivity and roughly 81% specificity in cross-validation and 80%/75% in testing.

Its CDR3 holds 14 amino acids, cysteine through phenylalanine. Of the read, only the CDR3 DNA is kept; its 42 bases are in frame from base 1. V lost 5 bases and J lost 7 bases; the stretch between them is 18 bases long. For CDR1 and CDR2, the germline V gene (reference sequence) lists DFQATT and SNEGSKA. Material: blood. The rearranged chain carries TRBV20-1 and TRBJ2-1; the D assignment is uncertain and may be TRBD1 or TRBD2, with 5 bases supporting each. The clonotype comes from a young man with Graves' ophthalmopathy. The DNA sequence is TGCAGTGCTCCAGCTAGGGTGGGGGTGAATGAGCAGTTCTTC. Its protein is CSAPARVGVNEQFF.